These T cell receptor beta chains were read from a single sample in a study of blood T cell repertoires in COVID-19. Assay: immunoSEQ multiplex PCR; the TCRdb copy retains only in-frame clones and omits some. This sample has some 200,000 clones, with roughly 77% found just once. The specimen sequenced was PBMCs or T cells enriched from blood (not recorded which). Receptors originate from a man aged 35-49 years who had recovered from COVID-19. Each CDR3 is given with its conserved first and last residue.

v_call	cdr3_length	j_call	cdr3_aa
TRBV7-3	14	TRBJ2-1	CASSFAGVYNEQFF
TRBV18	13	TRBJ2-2	CASSPTGTGELFF
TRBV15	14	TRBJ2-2	CATSSAYLTGELFF
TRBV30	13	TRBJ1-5	CAWTREGGQPQHF
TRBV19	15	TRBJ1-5	CASGSPGWSNQPQHF
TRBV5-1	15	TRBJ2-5	CASKVTGLAGETQYF
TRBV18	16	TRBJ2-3	CASSPGRPRSTDTQYF
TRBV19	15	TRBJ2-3	CASSDRVFGTDTQYF
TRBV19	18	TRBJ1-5	CASTYRGTVGRGIQPQHF
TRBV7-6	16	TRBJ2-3	CASSSWTSGSTDTQYF
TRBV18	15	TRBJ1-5	CASSPTSGNDQPQHF
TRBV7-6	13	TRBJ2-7	CASSLASYSEQYF
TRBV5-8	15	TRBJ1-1	CASSPRLSRHTEAFF
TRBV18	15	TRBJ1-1	CASSPLPPGDTEAFF
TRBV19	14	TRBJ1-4	CASKALATNEKLFF